Below are 16 T cell receptor beta chains sequenced from a single sample in a study of technical replicates of blood from several donors. Data came from immunoSEQ multiplex PCR; TCRdb stores just in-frame clones and leaves some out. The sample holds nearly 90,000 clones, roughly 94% seen once. Sequencing input: T cells isolated from PBMCs. The receptors were gathered from a human donor in good health.

The genes are TRBV6-6 and TRBJ2-7, with unresolved D. The CDR3 sequence is 11 residues long. Trimming stripped 6 bases from V and 6 bases from J, with 9 bases between. Germline V gene lookup returns CDR1 MNHNY and CDR2 SVGAGI (reference sequence). The DNA of the CDR3 is TGTGCCAGCAGCCTTACTGGCGAGCAGTACTTC. Translation gives CASSLTGEQYF.

CDR3 sequence reads: CASERTGKTGELFF. The CDR3 coding sequence is TGTGCCAGCGAGAGGACGGGAAAAACCGGGGAGCTGTTTTTT. The chain couples TRBV6-6 to TRBJ2-2; possibly TRBD2 for D (5 bases). Deletions cut 8 bases from V and 5 bases from J, with 15 bases between. The length of the CDR3 is 14 residues. Germline V gene sequence: CDR1 MNHNY, CDR2 SVGAGI (reference sequence).

The V and J genes are TRBV7-7 and TRBJ2-3, with 9 bases identical to TRBD2. Germline lookup yields CDR1 SSHAT and CDR2 FNYEAQ (reference sequence). This CDR3 has 15 amino acids. Germline trimming cut 5 bases from V and 4 bases from J; bases unmatched to any gene: 7. Here the CDR3 reads CASSEGLAWSDTQYF. DNA of the CDR3: TGTGCCAGCAGCGAGGGACTAGCTTGGTCAGATACGCAGTATTTT.

The J gene is TRBJ2-1, the V gene TRBV6-5, with 9 bases that match TRBD1. V dropped 6 bases and J dropped 3; count of bases not matched to a gene: 6. Germline loops: CDR1 MNHEY, CDR2 SVGAGI. CDR3 size: 15 residues. CDR3 in amino acids: CASRFRDRVYNEQFF. The CDR3 coding sequence is TGTGCCAGCAGATTCCGGGACAGGGTCTACAATGAGCAGTTCTTC.

The rearrangement joins TRBV6-1 to TRBJ1-1, with D unclear. This CDR3 is built from 14 residues. Germline V gene data show CDR1 as MNHNS and CDR2 as SASEGT. V was trimmed by 7 bases and J by 3 bases, leaving 15 bases between them. CDR3 in DNA: TGTGCCAGCACCGAGCGACTGGAGTACACTGAAGCTTTCTTT. Its translation is CASTERLEYTEAFF.

The chain recombines TRBV28 with TRBJ1-4; D is undetermined. Germline CDR1 is MDHEN and CDR2 is SYDVKM. The germline V and J ends were trimmed by 6 bases and 8 bases, with 13 bases remaining between them. The CDR3 length is 13 residues. CDR3 DNA sequence: TGTGCCAGCAGCCAACATTCGAGGGAAAAACTGTTTTTT. Translated, it gives CASSQHSREKLFF.

This chain links TRBV9 with TRBJ2-3, with TRBD2 matching over 8 bases. This CDR3 has 15 amino acids. The germline V gene encodes CDR1 SGDLS and CDR2 YYNGEE. The V gene end was trimmed by 0 bases and the J gene end by 5 bases; junction bases not matched to a gene: 5. The CDR3 is CASSVDGRAGDTQYF. Here the CDR3 DNA reads TGTGCCAGCAGCGTAGACGGGAGGGCCGGAGATACGCAGTATTTT.

This chain connects TRBV5-5 to TRBJ1-2; 11 positions match TRBD1. The ends lost 1 base at V and 6 bases at J; junction bases unmatched: 8. The CDR3 runs to 16 residues. Germline CDR1 and CDR2: SGHKS and YYEKEE (reference sequence). The CDR3 here is CASSLPSWDRGDGYTF. The CDR3 nucleotides are TGTGCCAGCAGCTTGCCGTCTTGGGACAGGGGGGATGGCTACACCTTC.

V usage is TRBV29-1 and J usage is TRBJ1-1; D perhaps matches TRBD1 (6 bases). V was pared by 4 bases and J by 10 bases, with 16 bases between. The germline CDR1 and CDR2 sequences are SQVTM and ANQGSEA. This CDR3 contains 12 residues. The CDR3 nucleotides are TGCAGCGTTGTAGCTGGGCAGGGGAGAGCTTTCTTT. Translation: CSVVAGQGRAFF.

This chain joins TRBV6-5 and TRBJ2-7, with a weak D call TRBD2 (5 bases). V was shortened by 2 bases and J by 7 bases, with 12 bases between the two germline ends. The CDR3 loop spans 13 amino acids. CDR1 is MNHEY and CDR2 is SVGAGI in the germline V gene. CDR3 in amino acids: CASSYAGVGEQYF. The CDR3 bases are TGTGCCAGCAGTTACGCGGGCGTCGGTGAGCAGTACTTC.

This clone was counted a single time. The gene calls are TRBV29-1 and TRBJ2-7, with 12 bases aligning to TRBD2. Germline assignment: CDR1 SQVTM and CDR2 ANQGSEA. The CDR3 is 15 amino acids. V shed 0 bases and J 5 bases; nucleotides not matched to a gene: 5. The CDR3 here is CSVEEVTSGSHEQYF. The CDR3 nucleotides are TGCAGCGTTGAAGAAGTGACTAGCGGGAGCCACGAGCAGTACTTC.

The chain couples TRBV7-2 to TRBJ2-7; 14 bases agree with TRBD2. J lost 6 bases, V lost 5 bases, and 3 bases had no gene match. CDR3 length: 14 amino acids. From germline, CDR1 is SGHTA and CDR2 FQGNSA. The CDR3 spells CASSGTSGSSEQYF. The CDR3 nucleotides are TGTGCCAGCAGCGGGACTAGCGGGAGTTCCGAGCAGTACTTC.

V gene TRBV9 combines with J gene TRBJ2-2, with TRBD1 as a possible D gene (5 bases). From germline, CDR1 is SGDLS and CDR2 YYNGEE. CDR3 length: 14 amino acids. V lost 4 bases to trimming and J lost 7 bases, with 14 bases between them. The CDR3 loop is CASSIPGSVGELFF. The CDR3 coding sequence is TGTGCCAGCAGCATTCCAGGGTCCGTCGGGGAGCTGTTTTTT.

The chain uses TRBV20-1 and TRBJ2-7, with unresolved D. The CDR3 runs to 11 residues. Trimming took off 3 bases at V and 3 bases at J, with 6 bases between the two ends. In germline, CDR1 is DFQATT, CDR2 SNEGSKA (reference sequence). CDR3 nucleotide sequence: TGCAGTGCTAGTACAGACTACGAGCAGTACTTC. Protein product: CSASTDYEQYF.

The chain has TRBV18 and TRBJ1-1; 10 nucleotides line up with TRBD1. The germline gives CDR1 KGHSH, CDR2 LQKENI. V gave up 6 bases and J gave up 0 bases; unmatched junction bases: 7. This CDR3 has 16 amino acids. CDR3: CASSPTTGGMNTEAFF. DNA of the CDR3: TGTGCCAGCTCGCCAACGACAGGGGGCATGAACACTGAAGCTTTCTTT. The full variable domain, rest sourced from reference TRBV18 and TRBJ1-1, is NAGVMQNPRHLVRRRGQEARLRCSPMKGHSHVYWYRQLPEEGLKFMVYLQKENIIDESGMPKERFSAEFPKEGPSILRIQQVVRGDSAAYFCASSPTTGGMNTEAFFGQGTRLTVV.

The chain combines TRBV29-1 with TRBJ2-1, with 11 bases fitting TRBD2. The CDR3 covers 13 residues. CDR1 and CDR2 from the germline V gene are SQVTM and ANQGSEA. After removal of 6 bases from V and 6 bases from J, the junction contained 4 bases not matched to a gene. The CDR3 DNA follows: TGCAGCGTCGCAGGACTAGCGGGCAATGAGCAGTTCTTC. This translates into CSVAGLAGNEQFF.